What follows are 2 T cell receptor beta chains derived from one specimen sequenced in a study of technical replicates of blood from a handful of donors (dated by TCRdb to between 2016 and 2019). Receptor amplification or capture employed the immunoSEQ multiplex PCR assay. TCRdb limited this immuneACCESS table to in-frame rearrangements with V and J called. A share of clones is missing; checked studies link under half to unresolved V genes, and the rest is unexplained. Across this sample there are 85,000 to 100,000 clones, with approximately 95% seen only once. The ten most abundant clones make up approximately 0.25% of the sample. Sequencing was done on a sample of T cells isolated from PBMCs. Receptor source: a human donor in good health.

This chain connects TRBV19 to TRBJ2-7; 9 bases line up with TRBD1. The V segment lost 6 bases and the J segment 2 bases; nucleotides outside the gene matches: 11. CDR1 is LNHDA, CDR2 SQIVND, per germline (reference sequence). The CDR3 consists of 16 residues. CDR3 amino acids: CASSLGSTGGTYEQYF. The CDR3 coding sequence is TGTGCCAGTAGCCTAGGGTCGACAGGGGGAACCTACGAGCAGTACTTC.

This chain links TRBV7-2 with TRBJ2-7; 8 nucleotides align to TRBD2. CDR1 SGHTA and CDR2 FQGNSA come from the germline V gene. The CDR3 has 13 amino acids. V was clipped by 5 bases and J by 3 bases; unmatched bases: 3. The CDR3 here is CASSPGLVYEQYF. The CDR3 coding sequence is TGTGCCAGCAGCCCGGGACTAGTCTACGAGCAGTACTTC.